The 25 T cell receptor beta chains below all came from one sample that was sequenced in a study of identical twins. TCRdb reprocessed the 5' RACE reads with MiXCR, giving one entry per CDR3 protein. Among roughly 690,000 distinct CDR3 sequences listed, 6.1% were seen once. Sequencing input: naive T cells sorted from blood. The receptors derive from a man aged 18 to 35 in good health.

Many counts were recorded for this clonotype. The V gene is TRBV28, the J gene TRBJ2-7; D ambiguous. Trimming took 3 bases from V and 7 from J, leaving 4 bases between them. This CDR3 comprises 10 residues. Germline V gives CDR1 MDHEN, CDR2 SYDVKM. In nucleotides, the CDR3 is TGTGCCAGCAGTTTTAGGGAGCAGTACTTC. It yields the protein CASSFREQYF.

This clonotype has a count of ten or more. The rearrangement links TRBV6-2 or TRBV6-3 to TRBJ1-2, with unresolved D. The germline V gene encodes CDR1 MNHEY and CDR2 SVGEGT. V dropped 1 base and J dropped 4 bases, with 7 bases sitting between them. The length of the CDR3 is 13 residues. CDR3 in DNA: TGTGCCAGCAGTTACTACCCCAGCTATGGCTACACCTTC. Translation: CASSYYPSYGYTF.

V usage is TRBV24-1 and J usage is TRBJ2-3; tentatively, D is TRBD1 (6 bases). CDR3 length: 14 residues. V was pared by 9 bases and J by 2 bases, with 14 bases between. Germline values: CDR1 KGHDR, CDR2 SFDVKD. For the CDR3, the DNA is TGTGCCACCGAAGGGACAACAAACACAGATACGCAGTATTTT. Translated: CATEGTTNTDTQYF.

This clonotype was detected many times. V gene TRBV7-9 combines with J gene TRBJ2-1; TRBD2 agrees at 7 bases. Germline V lookup: CDR1 SEHNR, CDR2 FQNEAQ (reference sequence). The CDR3 contains 15 residues. V lost 7 bases to trimming and J lost 7 bases; unmatched junction nucleotides: 13. The CDR3 nucleotides are TGTGCCAGCACCGATGACTGGGGGGGTGTGAATGAGCAGTTCTTC. Translation gives CASTDDWGGVNEQFF.

This clonotype was detected a few times. The genes are TRBV20-1 and TRBJ2-2; D not resolved. CDR3 size: 17 residues. V dropped 5 bases and J dropped 6 bases, with 25 bases sitting between them. The germline gives CDR1 DFQATT, CDR2 SNEGSKA (reference sequence). CDR3 coding DNA: TGCAGTGCTGCCCCGCCGGTTTTGGGCGTGGAACCCGGGGAGCTGTTTTTT. Translating it yields CSAAPPVLGVEPGELFF.

This rearrangement joins TRBV11-1 to TRBJ2-3, with TRBD2 identical over 14 bases. Germline lookup yields CDR1 SGHAT and CDR2 FQDESV (reference sequence). V dropped 4 bases and J dropped 2; count of bases not matched to a gene: 14. CDR3 length equals 20 residues. The CDR3 here is CASSSPTPGLAGALTDTQYF. In DNA form, the CDR3 reads TGTGCCAGCAGCTCCCCAACGCCGGGACTAGCGGGGGCCCTCACAGATACGCAGTATTTT.

This clonotype has more than one count but fewer than ten. The chain carries TRBV7-3 and TRBJ2-1; 7 bases align to TRBD2. The CDR3 is made up of 14 amino acids. J gave up 10 bases and V 5 bases, and 11 bases lay outside the gene matches. Germline values: CDR1 SGHTA, CDR2 FQGTGA. This chain's CDR3 is CASSPTGTTREQFF. DNA for the CDR3: TGTGCCAGCAGCCCCACCGGGACTACTCGGGAGCAGTTCTTC.

Many counts were recorded for this clonotype. The chain recombines TRBV2 with TRBJ1-1, with D possibly being TRBD1 (6 bases). V was shortened by 7 bases and J by 5 bases, with 11 bases between the two germline ends. The CDR3 sequence is 12 residues long. Germline V gives CDR1 SNHLY, CDR2 FYNNEI. DNA of the CDR3: TGTGCCAGCATAAGGGGGAGGACTGAAGCTTTCTTT. Translated: CASIRGRTEAFF. The complete variable domain, with remaining parts taken from reference TRBV2 and TRBJ1-1, reads EPEVTQTPSHQVTQMGQEVILRCVPISNHLYFYWYRQILGQKVEFLVSFYNNEISEKSEIFDDQFSVERPDGSNFTLKIRSTKLEDSAMYFCASIRGRTEAFFGQGTRLTVV.

The table lists this clonotype with a few counts. The chain uses TRBV11-1 and TRBJ2-7; perhaps TRBD2 as D (6 bases). Germline lookup yields CDR1 SGHAT and CDR2 FQDESV (reference sequence). This CDR3 is 14 amino acids long. Between the trimmed V and J ends, which lost 8 bases and 4 bases, there was a span of 18 bases. This chain's CDR3 is CASGSGRAGYEQYF. The CDR3 coding sequence is TGTGCCAGCGGGAGTGGACGCGCGGGATACGAGCAGTACTTC.

The table lists this clonotype with many counts. The V gene is TRBV6-2 or TRBV6-3, the J gene TRBJ1-2, with D maybe TRBD1 (6 bases). CDR1 is MNHEY, CDR2 SVGEGT, per germline. This CDR3 contains 16 residues. V was pared by 4 bases and J by 9 bases, with 24 bases between. CDR3 protein: CASSSHAEGDGSRYTF. Here the CDR3 DNA reads TGTGCCAGCAGTTCCCACGCCGAGGGGGATGGATCTCGCTACACCTTC.

The table lists this clonotype with many counts. The CDR3 spells CASSFPYEQYV. CDR3 nucleotides: TGTGCCAGCAGTTTCCCCTACGAGCAGTACGTC. The chain recombines TRBV27 with TRBJ2-7; D is undetermined. Trimming removed 3 bases from V and 2 bases from J, with 2 bases in between. Per germline, CDR1 MNHEY and CDR2 SMNVEV (reference sequence). This CDR3 is built from 11 residues.

The chain recombines TRBV6-1 with TRBJ2-1, with D perhaps TRBD1 or TRBD2 (5 bases each). Trimming pared 5 bases from V and 7 bases from J, leaving 21 bases between. CDR1 MNHNS and CDR2 SASEGT come from the germline V gene. The CDR3 has 16 amino acids. Written as DNA, the CDR3 is TGTGCCAGCAGTCGAAGGGACCCAACGGGGATGAATGAGCAGTTCTTC. This gives the protein CASSRRDPTGMNEQFF.

This clonotype was picked up many times. This rearrangement joins TRBV12-3 or TRBV12-4 to TRBJ2-7; TRBD2 matches at 9 bases. The trim removed 5 bases at V and 0 bases at J, leaving 8 bases unmatched. The CDR3 totals 16 residues. CDR3 loop: CASSRMTSGHSYEQYF. DNA for the CDR3: TGTGCCAGCAGTCGAATGACTAGCGGTCACTCCTACGAGCAGTACTTC.

This clonotype was recorded at least ten times. The V gene is TRBV24-1, the J gene TRBJ1-1; a weak D match, TRBD1 (6 bases). Germline CDR1 is KGHDR and CDR2 is SFDVKD. With 9 bases removed from V and 4 bases from J, the gap between germline ends came to 17 bases. This CDR3 has 14 residues. CDR3 loop: CATSPGAGVTEAFF. DNA of the CDR3: TGTGCCACCTCACCGGGGGCAGGGGTCACTGAAGCTTTCTTT.

This clonotype was detected many times. J is TRBJ2-1 and V is TRBV10-3, with unresolved D. CDR1 ENHRY and CDR2 SYGVKD come from the germline V gene. V lost 6 bases to trimming and J lost 5 bases, with 5 bases between them. This CDR3 has 11 amino acids. This CDR3 reads CAIRADNEQFF. CDR3 coding DNA: TGTGCCATCAGAGCTGACAATGAGCAGTTCTTC.

This clonotype occurred many times. J is TRBJ2-7 and V is TRBV27; no definite D call. The V and J ends lost 6 bases and 0 bases respectively, with 9 bases between them. Germline V gene sequence: CDR1 MNHEY, CDR2 SMNVEV (reference sequence). The CDR3 sequence is 13 residues long. CDR3 coding DNA: TGTGCCAGCAGATCTTTAAGCTCCTACGAGCAGTACGTC. It specifies CASRSLSSYEQYV.

This clonotype was observed many times. The rearrangement links TRBV7-9 to TRBJ1-1, with D possibly matching TRBD1 (6 bases). This CDR3 has 15 amino acids. Germline values: CDR1 SEHNR, CDR2 FQNEAQ (reference sequence). V lost 5 bases and J lost 4, with 17 bases in between. Here the CDR3 reads CASSPHRERSTEAFF. Written as DNA, the CDR3 is TGTGCCAGCAGCCCCCACAGGGAAAGGAGCACTGAAGCTTTCTTT.

This clonotype was detected a few times. This chain joins TRBV9 and TRBJ2-2, with TRBD1 matching 7 bases. The CDR3 length is 15 residues. J was trimmed by 2 bases and V by 3 bases; bases with no gene match: 4. The V gene's germline CDR1 is SGDLS and CDR2 YYNGEE. The CDR3 sequence is CASSGWDSNTGELFF. The CDR3 DNA is TGTGCCAGCAGCGGCTGGGACAGTAACACCGGGGAGCTGTTTTTT.

This clonotype was observed at least ten times. The chain employs TRBV6-5 and TRBJ1-1; D might be TRBD1 (6 bases). Germline V gene data show CDR1 as MNHEY and CDR2 as SVGAGI. The germline V and J ends were trimmed by 2 bases and 1 base, with 11 bases remaining between them. CDR3 length equals 15 residues. CDR3: CASSYGGGGNTEAFF. The CDR3 nucleotides read TGTGCCAGCAGTTACGGTGGAGGGGGGAACACTGAAGCTTTCTTT.

Many counts were recorded for this clonotype. The J gene is TRBJ2-3, the V gene TRBV20-1, with 9 bases lining up with TRBD2. The germline CDR1 and CDR2 sequences are DFQATT and SNEGSKA (reference sequence). CDR3 length: 14 amino acids. DNA for the CDR3: TGCACTCGTCTTACTAGCGGGTTCTCAGATACGCAGTATTTT. It is translated as CTRLTSGFSDTQYF.

This clonotype was recorded at least ten times. The rearrangement uses TRBV9 and TRBJ2-3; a possible D gene is TRBD1 (6 bases). Germline CDR1 SGDLS, CDR2 YYNGEE. V dropped 5 bases and J dropped 2 bases, with 15 bases sitting between them. This CDR3 spans 15 amino acids. CDR3 residues: CASSESGVVTDTQYF. The CDR3 DNA follows: TGTGCCAGCAGTGAATCAGGGGTAGTCACAGATACGCAGTATTTT.

The gene calls are TRBV6-2 or TRBV6-3 and TRBJ2-1, with no clear D. The CDR3 covers 13 residues. The V and J ends lost 7 bases and 7 bases respectively, with 14 bases between them. Germline-derived CDR1 and CDR2 are MNHEY and SVGEGT. The CDR3 region has the DNA TGTGCCAGCAACCCCCCAAACGGGAATGAGCAGTTCTTC. Translating it yields CASNPPNGNEQFF.

This clonotype was seen repeatedly, ten times or more. The chain joins TRBV9 to TRBJ2-5, with 9 bases identical to TRBD1. The CDR3 is 18 residues long. The junction had 13 bases not matched to a gene; V was cut back by 2 bases and J by 2 bases. Germline V lookup: CDR1 SGDLS, CDR2 YYNGEE. CDR3 amino acids: CASSVGLWTGEAQETQYF. The CDR3 DNA follows: TGTGCCAGCAGCGTCGGGTTGTGGACAGGGGAAGCTCAAGAGACCCAGTACTTC.

In its sample, this clonotype was seen many times. V gene TRBV5-5 combines with J gene TRBJ2-2; TRBD1 matches 12 bases. The V and J ends lost 2 bases and 7 bases, in that order; junction bases with no gene match: 9. Germline V lookup: CDR1 SGHKS, CDR2 YYEKEE (reference sequence). This CDR3 spans 17 amino acids. The CDR3 loop reads CASSFKSGTGGGGELFF. The CDR3 coding sequence is TGTGCCAGCAGCTTCAAATCCGGGACAGGGGGCGGCGGGGAGCTGTTTTTT.

This clonotype appeared many times. This chain connects TRBV12-3 or TRBV12-4 to TRBJ2-2, with 9 bases lining up with TRBD1. The CDR3 spans 16 residues. Losses at the gene ends were 2 bases for V and 1 base for J; bases not matched to a gene: 2. CDR3 in amino acids: CASSLWGQGNTGELFF. Written as DNA, the CDR3 is TGTGCCAGCAGTTTATGGGGACAGGGGAACACCGGGGAGCTGTTTTTT.